Following are 7 T cell receptor beta chains from one sample sequenced in a study of blood T cell repertoires in COVID-19. Method: immunoSEQ multiplex PCR; TCRdb's copy keeps in-frame clones and lacks some. Of 180,000 or so clones listed, about 86% are singletons. The sample comprised peripheral blood. Receptor source: a man aged 55 to 70 with acute or convalescent COVID-19.

This chain connects TRBV7-2 to TRBJ1-1; 7 bases map to TRBD1. This CDR3 is built from 15 residues. J gave up 2 bases and V 3 bases, and 6 bases lay outside the gene matches. Looked up from germline, CDR1 is SGHTA and CDR2 is FQGNSA. The CDR3 protein is CASSLGPGGNTEAFF. In nucleotides, the CDR3 is TGTGCCAGCAGCTTGGGACCAGGGGGTAACACTGAAGCTTTCTTT.

J is TRBJ2-2 and V is TRBV6-1; 8 positions match TRBD1. The CDR3 is made up of 15 amino acids. Germline CDR1 reads MNHNS; CDR2 reads SASEGT. After removal of 3 bases from V and 4 bases from J, the junction contained 4 bases not matched to a gene. CDR3 region: CASSEDRARTGELFF. CDR3 nucleotides: TGTGCCAGCAGTGAGGACAGGGCGCGCACCGGGGAGCTGTTTTTT.

The chain uses TRBV6-1 and TRBJ1-3, with D possibly being TRBD1 (5 bases). The CDR3 contains 16 residues. Germline V gene lookup returns CDR1 MNHNS and CDR2 SASEGT. Trimming took off 0 bases at V and 3 bases at J, with 12 bases between the two ends. CDR3 region: CASSEASGRVGNTIYF. The CDR3, as DNA: TGTGCCAGCAGTGAAGCGTCCGGCAGGGTTGGAAACACCATATATTTT.

The chain links TRBV6-4 to TRBJ1-2; D perhaps matches TRBD1 (5 bases). Trimming pared 5 bases from V and 8 bases from J, leaving 18 bases between. This CDR3 spans 14 amino acids. From germline, CDR1 is MRHNA and CDR2 SNTAGT. The CDR3 is CASSPGSRGEGYTF. CDR3 nucleotide sequence: TGTGCCAGCAGTCCAGGGTCGCGGGGAGAGGGCTACACCTTC.

The CDR3 nucleotides read TGTGCCAGCAGCATCAAGTGGGGCCTAGATCAAGAGACCCAGTACTTC. Protein product: CASSIKWGLDQETQYF. The rearrangement joins TRBV7-8 to TRBJ2-5, with TRBD1 as a possible D gene (5 bases). Germline CDR1 SGHVS, CDR2 FQNEAQ. The V end lost 5 bases, the J end lost 2 bases, and 18 bases lay between the germline ends. This CDR3 contains 16 residues. The entire variable domain, with the rest obtained from reference TRBV7-8 and TRBJ2-5, is as follows: GAGVSQSPRYKVAKRGQDVALRCDPISGHVSLFWYQQALGQGPEFLTYFQNEAQLDKSGLPSDRFFAERPEGSVSTLKIQRTQQEDSAVYLCASSIKWGLDQETQYFGPGTRLLVL.

The CDR3 nucleotides read TGTGCCAGCAGTTACACAGGGAACGATAATTCACCCCTCCACTTT. It yields the protein CASSYTGNDNSPLHF. This chain uses TRBV6-5 with TRBJ1-6; tentatively, D is TRBD1 (6 bases). CDR3 size: 15 residues. Looked up from germline, CDR1 is MNHEY and CDR2 is SVGAGI. Trimming removed 2 bases from V and 5 bases from J, with 10 bases in between.

This sequence joins TRBV7-8 and TRBJ1-5; 7 bases map to TRBD1. This CDR3 is built from 18 residues. The germline gives CDR1 SGHVS, CDR2 FQNEAQ. V dropped 1 base and J dropped 2; count of bases not matched to a gene: 11. The CDR3 DNA sequence: TGTGCCAGCAGCTTAGTTGGGTCAGGGGGAATCGGCAATCAGCCCCAGCATTTT. It yields the protein CASSLVGSGGIGNQPQHF.